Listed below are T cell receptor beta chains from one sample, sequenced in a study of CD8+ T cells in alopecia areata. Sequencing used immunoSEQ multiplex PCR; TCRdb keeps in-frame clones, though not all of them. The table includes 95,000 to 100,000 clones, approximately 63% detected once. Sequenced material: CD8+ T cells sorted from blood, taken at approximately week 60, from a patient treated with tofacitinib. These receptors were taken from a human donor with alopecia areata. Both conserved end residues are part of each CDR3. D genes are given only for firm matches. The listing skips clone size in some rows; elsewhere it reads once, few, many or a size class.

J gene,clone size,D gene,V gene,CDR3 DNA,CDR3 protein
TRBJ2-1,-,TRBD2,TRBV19,TGTGCCAGTAGTATAGGTGGGAGGGGAGGATACAATGAGCAGTTCTTC,CASSIGGRGGYNEQFF
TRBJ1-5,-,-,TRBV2,TGTGCCAGCAAGGCGAGGGCAAGTTATCAGCCCCAGCATTTT,CASKARASYQPQHF
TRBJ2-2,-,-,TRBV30,TGTGCCTGGAGTGTGGCAGGGTGGGGGACCGGGGAGCTGTTTTTT,CAWSVAGWGTGELFF
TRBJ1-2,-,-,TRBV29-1,TGCAGCGTTGATTCCGGGGCCTTATATGGCTACACCTTC,CSVDSGALYGYTF
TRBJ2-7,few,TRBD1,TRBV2,TGTGCCAGCATTGCTCCAGGGACAGGGAGGGAGCAGTACTTC,CASIAPGTGREQYF
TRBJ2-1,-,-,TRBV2,TGTGCCAGCAGTTGGGGCAGGGACTCCTACAATGAGCAGTTCTTC,CASSWGRDSYNEQFF
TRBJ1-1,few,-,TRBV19,TGTGCCAGTAGTATTGGAGGGATCTCTGAAGCTTTCTTT,CASSIGGISEAFF
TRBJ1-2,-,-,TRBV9,TGTGCCAGCAGCAGTATGGGAAGGGAGGCTTCCTATGGCTACACCTTC,CASSSMGREASYGYTF
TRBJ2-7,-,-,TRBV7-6,TGTGCCAGCAGCACCCGGGCACAGGGCTACGAGCAGTACTTC,CASSTRAQGYEQYF
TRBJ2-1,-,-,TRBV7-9,TGTGCCAGCAGCTTAGTAAGGCAAGGGGATAATGAGCAGTTCTTC,CASSLVRQGDNEQFF
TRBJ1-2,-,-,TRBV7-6,TGTGCCAGCGGACCCGGGACCAGCCTTAACTATGGCTACACCTTC,CASGPGTSLNYGYTF
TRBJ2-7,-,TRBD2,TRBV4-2,TGTGCCAGCAGCCAAGAACTTTCCAGCGGGGGGTTCTACGAGCAGTACTTC,CASSQELSSGGFYEQYF
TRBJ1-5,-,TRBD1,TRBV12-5,TGTGCTAGTGAGCAGTCCGGGACAGGTTATAATCAGCCCCAGCATTTT,CASEQSGTGYNQPQHF
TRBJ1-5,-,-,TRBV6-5,TGTGCCAGCAGAGGGGGGGGTCAGCCCCAGCATTTT,CASRGGGQPQHF
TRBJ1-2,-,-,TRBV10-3,TGTGCCATCAGGATGCCAGGGTGGCGTGGCTACACCTTC,CAIRMPGWRGYTF
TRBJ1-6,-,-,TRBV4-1,TGCGCCAGCAGGACGAGCTCCTATAATTCACCCCTCCACTTT,CASRTSSYNSPLHF
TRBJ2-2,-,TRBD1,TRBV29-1,TGCAGCGTTAGACCGGGACAGGGCACCGGGGAGCTGTTTTTT,CSVRPGQGTGELFF
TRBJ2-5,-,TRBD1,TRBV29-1,TGCAGCGGCGGGACAGGGGGGTTGGAGACCCAGTACTTC,CSGGTGGLETQYF
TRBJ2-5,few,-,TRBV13,TGTGCCAGCAGGATAAGTCAAGAAGAGACCCAGTACTTC,CASRISQEETQYF
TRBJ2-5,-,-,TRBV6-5,TGTGCCAGCACCCCGGACAGATACCAAGAGACCCAGTACTTC,CASTPDRYQETQYF
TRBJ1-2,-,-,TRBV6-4,TGTGCCAGCAGTAAGAGAGGGGACTCATATGGCTACACCTTC,CASSKRGDSYGYTF
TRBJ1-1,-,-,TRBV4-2,TGTGCCAGCAGCCAATCGGGGGCGCCGAACACTGAAGCTTTCTTT,CASSQSGAPNTEAFF
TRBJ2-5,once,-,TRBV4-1,TGCGCCAGCAGCCAGAGGGGGTACGACAACCAAGAGACCCAGTACTTC,CASSQRGYDNQETQYF
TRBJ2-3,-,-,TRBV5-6,TGTGCCAGCAGCTTTGGCACAGATACGCAGTATTTT,CASSFGTDTQYF
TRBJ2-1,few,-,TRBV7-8,TGTGCCAGCAGCTTAGGACCCAACAATGAGCAGTTCTTC,CASSLGPNNEQFF
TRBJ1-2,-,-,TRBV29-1,TGCAGCGTTTCAAGAGAGTCTAACTATGGCTACACCTTC,CSVSRESNYGYTF
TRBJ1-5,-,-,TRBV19,TGTGCCAGTAAAGGGGAGGGTCGCTTAAATCAGCCCCAGCATTTT,CASKGEGRLNQPQHF
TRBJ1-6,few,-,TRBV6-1,TGTGCCAGCCAAGGAGGGGAGAGTTCACCCCTCCACTTT,CASQGGESSPLHF
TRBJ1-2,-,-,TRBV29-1,TGCAGCGTTCCGGGGAAAGGGGTCGGCTATGGCTACACCTTC,CSVPGKGVGYGYTF
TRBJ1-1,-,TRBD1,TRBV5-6,TGTGCCAGCAGCTTGGCGGACTCCTACAGGGGCGGGACTGAAGCTTTCTTT,CASSLADSYRGGTEAFF
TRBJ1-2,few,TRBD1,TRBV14,TGTGCCAGCAGCCAAGTGGACAGGGGAGACTACACCTTC,CASSQVDRGDYTF
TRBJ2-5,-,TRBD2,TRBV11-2,TGTGCCAGCAGCTTGACTAGCGGGGACCAAGAGACCCAGTACTTC,CASSLTSGDQETQYF
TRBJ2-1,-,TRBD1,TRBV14,TGTGCCAGCAGCCAAGGCTACGGGACAGGGTCCTACAATGAGCAGTTCTTC,CASSQGYGTGSYNEQFF
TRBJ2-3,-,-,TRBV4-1,TGCGCCAGCAGCCCTCAGGGGAGCACAGATACGCAGTATTTT,CASSPQGSTDTQYF
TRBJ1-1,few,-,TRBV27,TGTGCCAGCAGCCAGAGGGTCAACACTGAAGCTTTCTTT,CASSQRVNTEAFF
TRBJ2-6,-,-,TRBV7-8,TGTGCCAGCAGCTCTATACAGGTCGGTGGGGCCAACGTCCTGACTTTC,CASSSIQVGGANVLTF
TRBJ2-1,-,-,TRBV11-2,TGTGCCAGCAGATACACAGGGAGCTCCTACAATGAGCAGTTCTTC,CASRYTGSSYNEQFF
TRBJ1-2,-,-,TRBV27,TGTGCCAGCAGATCGGGTTTGGATGGCTACACCTTC,CASRSGLDGYTF
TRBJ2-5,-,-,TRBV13,TGTGCCAGCAGCTCGGACCAGCTGAAGACCCAGTACTTC,CASSSDQLKTQYF
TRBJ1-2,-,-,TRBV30,TGTGCCTGGAGTGTGTCACCGACCAGCCCATGGGGCTACACCTTC,CAWSVSPTSPWGYTF
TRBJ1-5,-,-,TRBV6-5,TGTGCCAGCAGCTTACGGGGGGGACAGCCCCAGCATTTT,CASSLRGGQPQHF
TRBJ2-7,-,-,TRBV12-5,TGTGCTAGTGCCGACAGGCCCTACGAGCAGTACTTC,CASADRPYEQYF
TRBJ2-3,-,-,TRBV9,TGTGCCAGCAGCGTTCTGGAGACACCCGGGTATTTT,CASSVLETPGYF
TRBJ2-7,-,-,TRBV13,TGTGCCAGCAGCTTAGGCGCCAGGGAATATCGGAACGAGCAGTACTTC,CASSLGAREYRNEQYF
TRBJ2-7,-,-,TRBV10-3,TGTGCCATCAGGGAGGGCGGGGTAAACGAGCAGTACTTC,CAIREGGVNEQYF
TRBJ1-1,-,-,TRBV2,TGTGCCAGCGGGCAGAAGAACACTGAAGCTTTCTTT,CASGQKNTEAFF
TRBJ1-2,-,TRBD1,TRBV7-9,TGTGCCAGCAGCTTAGCCGAGGGGGCGGCTGGCTACACCTTC,CASSLAEGAAGYTF
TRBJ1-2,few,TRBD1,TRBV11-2,TGTGCCAGCAGCCGATCACAGGGGAGAGACTATGGCTACACCTTC,CASSRSQGRDYGYTF
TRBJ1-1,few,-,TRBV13,TGTGCCAGCAGCTTAGGCCTGGAGGAAGCTTTCTTT,CASSLGLEEAFF